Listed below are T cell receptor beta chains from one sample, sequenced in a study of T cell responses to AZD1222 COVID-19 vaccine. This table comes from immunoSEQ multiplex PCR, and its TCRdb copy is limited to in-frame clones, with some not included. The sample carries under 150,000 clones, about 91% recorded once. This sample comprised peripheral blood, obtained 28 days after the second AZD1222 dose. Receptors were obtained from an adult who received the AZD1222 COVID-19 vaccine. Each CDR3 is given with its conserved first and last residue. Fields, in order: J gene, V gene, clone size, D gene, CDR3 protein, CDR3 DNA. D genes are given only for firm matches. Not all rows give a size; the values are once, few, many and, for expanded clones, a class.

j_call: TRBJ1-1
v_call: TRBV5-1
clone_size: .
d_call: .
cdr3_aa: CASRGETRPNTEAFF
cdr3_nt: TGCGCCAGCAGAGGGGAGACCCGCCCGAACACTGAAGCTTTCTTT

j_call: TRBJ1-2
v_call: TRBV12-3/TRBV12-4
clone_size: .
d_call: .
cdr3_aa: CASSLQVFGYTF
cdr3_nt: TGTGCCAGCAGCCTCCAGGTGTTCGGCTACACCTTC

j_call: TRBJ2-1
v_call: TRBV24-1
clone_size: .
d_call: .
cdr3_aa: CASSRPGDNEQFF
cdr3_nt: TGTGCCTCTAGTCGGCCAGGGGACAATGAGCAGTTCTTC

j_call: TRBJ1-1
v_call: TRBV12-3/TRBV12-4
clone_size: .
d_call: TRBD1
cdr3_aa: CASTTGGTAEAFF
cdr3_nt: TGTGCCAGCACCACAGGGGGTACCGCTGAAGCTTTCTTT

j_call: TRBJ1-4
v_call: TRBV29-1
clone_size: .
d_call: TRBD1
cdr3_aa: CSVAESGTVNEKLFF
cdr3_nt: TGCAGCGTTGCCGAATCCGGGACAGTTAATGAAAAACTGTTTTTT

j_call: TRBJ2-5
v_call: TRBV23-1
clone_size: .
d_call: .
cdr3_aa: CASSQSNECQETQYF
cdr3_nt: TGCGCCAGCAGTCAATCTAACGAGTGCCAAGAGACCCAGTACTTC

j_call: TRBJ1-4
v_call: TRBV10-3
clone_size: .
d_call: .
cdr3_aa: CAISERRGTNEKLFF
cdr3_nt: TGTGCCATCAGTGAAAGGAGGGGAACTAATGAAAAACTGTTTTTT

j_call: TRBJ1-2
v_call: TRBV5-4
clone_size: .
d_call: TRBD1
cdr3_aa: CASSTVDRGVNYGYTF
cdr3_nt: TGTGCCAGCAGCACTGTGGACAGGGGGGTCAACTATGGCTACACCTTC

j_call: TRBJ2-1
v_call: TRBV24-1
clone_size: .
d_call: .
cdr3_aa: CATSDPTTEAYNEQFF
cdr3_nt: TGTGCCACCAGTGACCCGACTACGGAGGCCTACAATGAGCAGTTCTTC

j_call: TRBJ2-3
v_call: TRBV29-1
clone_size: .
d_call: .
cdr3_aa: CSVVTGIAPYF
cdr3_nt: TGCAGCGTTGTCACCGGGATTGCTCCCTATTTT

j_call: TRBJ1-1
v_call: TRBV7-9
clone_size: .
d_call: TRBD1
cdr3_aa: CASSLEDRADTEAFF
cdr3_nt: TGTGCCAGCAGCTTAGAGGACAGGGCAGACACTGAAGCTTTCTTT

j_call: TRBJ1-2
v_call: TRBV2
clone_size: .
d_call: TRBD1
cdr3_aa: CASSSLGQLYGYTF
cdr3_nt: TGTGCCAGCAGTTCCCTGGGACAGCTCTATGGCTACACCTTC

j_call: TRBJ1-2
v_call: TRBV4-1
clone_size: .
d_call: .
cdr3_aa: CASSPARQNYGYTF
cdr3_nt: TGCGCCAGCAGCCCCGCGAGGCAGAACTATGGCTACACCTTC

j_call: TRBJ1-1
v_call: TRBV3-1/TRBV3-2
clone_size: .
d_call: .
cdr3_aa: CASSQDKVFAEAFF
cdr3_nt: TGTGCCAGCAGCCAAGATAAGGTGTTCGCTGAAGCTTTCTTT

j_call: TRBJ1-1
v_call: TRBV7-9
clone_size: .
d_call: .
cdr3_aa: CASSSPTGVGTEAFF
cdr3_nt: TGTGCCAGCAGTTCCCCCACGGGGGTTGGTACTGAAGCTTTCTTT

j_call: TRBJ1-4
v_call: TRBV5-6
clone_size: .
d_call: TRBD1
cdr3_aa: CASSSSGTASEKLFF
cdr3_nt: TGTGCCAGCAGCTCTAGCGGGACAGCCTCCGAAAAACTGTTTTTT

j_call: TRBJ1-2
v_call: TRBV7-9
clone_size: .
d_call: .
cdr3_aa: CASSPGGRSYGYTF
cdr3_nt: TGTGCCAGCAGCCCCGGAGGGAGATCTTATGGCTACACCTTC

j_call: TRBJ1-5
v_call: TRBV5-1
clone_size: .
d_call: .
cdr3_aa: CASSLAFNQPQHF
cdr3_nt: TGCGCCAGCAGCTTGGCCTTCAATCAGCCCCAGCATTTT

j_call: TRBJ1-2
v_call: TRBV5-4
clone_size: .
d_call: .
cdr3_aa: CASSRSTEPYYGYTF
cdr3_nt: TGTGCCAGCAGCCGATCGACAGAACCTTACTATGGCTACACCTTC

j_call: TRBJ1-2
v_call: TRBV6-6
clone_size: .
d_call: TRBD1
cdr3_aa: CASSQTDRGRDGYTF
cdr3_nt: TGTGCCAGCAGTCAAACAGACAGGGGAAGAGACGGCTACACCTTC

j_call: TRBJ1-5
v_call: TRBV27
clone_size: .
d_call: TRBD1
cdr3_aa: CASSLGTGGQPQHF
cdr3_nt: TGTGCCAGCAGTTTAGGGACAGGCGGTCAGCCCCAGCATTTT

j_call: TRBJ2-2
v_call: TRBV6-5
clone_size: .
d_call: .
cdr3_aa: CASIGQAGNTGELFF
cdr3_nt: TGTGCCAGCATAGGGCAGGCGGGTAACACCGGGGAGCTGTTTTTT

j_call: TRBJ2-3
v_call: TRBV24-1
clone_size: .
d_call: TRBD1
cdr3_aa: CATSDFVGGGTDTQYF
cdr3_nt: TGTGCCACCAGTGATTTCGTAGGGGGCGGCACAGATACGCAGTATTTT

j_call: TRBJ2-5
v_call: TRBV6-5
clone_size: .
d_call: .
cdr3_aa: CASSYFSGQETQYF
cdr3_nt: TGTGCCAGCAGTTACTTTTCGGGTCAAGAGACCCAGTACTTC

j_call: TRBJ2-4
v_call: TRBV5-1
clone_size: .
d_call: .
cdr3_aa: CASSLLWEKGAKNIQYF
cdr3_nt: TGCGCCAGCAGCTTATTATGGGAAAAAGGGGCCAAAAACATTCAGTACTTC

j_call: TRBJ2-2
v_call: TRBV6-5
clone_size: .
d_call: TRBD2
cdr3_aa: CASLSGRAVTGELFF
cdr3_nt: TGTGCCAGCCTTAGCGGGAGGGCCGTCACCGGGGAGCTGTTTTTT

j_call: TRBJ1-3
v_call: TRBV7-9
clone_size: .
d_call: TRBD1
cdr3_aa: CASSLALTGVGNTIYF
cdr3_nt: TGTGCCAGCAGCTTAGCGCTTACAGGGGTTGGAAACACCATATATTTT

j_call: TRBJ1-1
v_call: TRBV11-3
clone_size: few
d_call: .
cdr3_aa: CASSLERRGPEAFF
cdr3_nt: TGTGCCAGCAGCTTAGAACGAAGGGGCCCTGAAGCTTTCTTT